The 23 T cell receptor beta chains given below trace back to one sample, sequenced in a study of identical twins' blood T cells. TCRdb independently ran MiXCR on the 5' RACE reads; one entry per CDR3 protein. The data hold roughly 340,000 distinct CDR3 sequences, with roughly 30% observed a single time. The source material was PBMCs. The receptors stem from a woman aged 18-55 years in good health.

The table lists this clonotype with a few counts. The chain joins TRBV5-6 to TRBJ1-1; tentatively, D is TRBD1 (5 bases). The CDR3 length is 14 residues. V shed 3 bases and J shed 1 base, with 10 bases lying between them. Germline V lookup: CDR1 SGHDT, CDR2 YYEEEE. The CDR3 DNA follows: TGTGCCAGCAGCTACGGGGGATCGAACACTGAAGCTTTCTTT. This sequence encodes CASSYGGSNTEAFF. The variable domain in full, with the rest retrieved from reference TRBV5-6 and TRBJ1-1, is DAGVTQSPTHLIKTRGQQVTLRCSPKSGHDTVSWYQQALGQGPQFIFQYYEEEERQRGNFPDRFSGHQFPNYSSELNVNALLLGDSALYLCASSYGGSNTEAFFGQGTRLTVV.

The chain links TRBV6-8 to TRBJ1-3, with D tentatively TRBD1 (5 bases). Germline CDR1 and CDR2: MNHGY and SAAAGT. The germline V and J ends were trimmed by 4 bases and 4 bases, with 14 bases remaining between them. CDR3 length: 15 amino acids. The CDR3 region has the DNA TGTGCCAGCAGTTTTCGGAACAGGTCCGGAAACACCATATATTTT. It codes for CASSFRNRSGNTIYF.

By sample share, this clonotype is medium-sized. This chain links TRBV29-1 with TRBJ1-4; no clear D. The V end was cut by 6 bases, the J end by 4 bases, with 9 bases between. The CDR3 is 12 amino acids. Per the germline V gene, CDR1 is SQVTM and CDR2 is ANQGSEA. The CDR3 is CSVGWSNEKLFF. DNA for the CDR3: TGCAGCGTAGGATGGAGTAATGAAAAACTGTTTTTT. Based on the CDR3 plus reference TRBV29-1 and TRBJ1-4, the full variable domain is SAVISQKPSRDICQRGTSLTIQCQVDSQVTMMFWYRQQPGQSLTLIATANQGSEATYESGFVIDKFPISRPNLTFSTLTVSNMSPEDSSIYLCSVGWSNEKLFFGSGTQLSVL.

The CDR3 region has the DNA TGTGCCAGTAGTATCGGGGGATTTGGCTACACCTTC. Its protein product is CASSIGGFGYTF. This rearrangement joins TRBV19 to TRBJ1-2, with D perhaps matching TRBD1 (5 bases). With 3 bases removed from V and 7 bases from J, the gap between germline ends came to 9 bases. The CDR3 is 12 residues long. Germline CDR1 and CDR2: LNHDA and SQIVND (reference sequence).

Only a few counts were recorded for this clonotype. The CDR3 DNA follows: TGCGCCAGCAGCCAAGATATGAGGCCAGTGAACACTGAAGCTTTCTTT. This sequence encodes CASSQDMRPVNTEAFF. The rearrangement uses TRBV4-1 and TRBJ1-1; no clear D. This CDR3 is 16 amino acids long. Germline CDR1 is MGHRA and CDR2 is YSYEKL. Trimming pared 0 bases from V and 0 bases from J, leaving 11 bases between.

The table lists this clonotype with a few counts. V usage is TRBV5-1 and J usage is TRBJ2-1, with D perhaps TRBD1 (7 bases). Germline CDR1 is SGHRS and CDR2 is YFSETQ. The CDR3 length is 14 residues. The germline V and J ends were trimmed by 4 bases and 15 bases, with 23 bases remaining between them. CDR3 region: CASSPETGLGTVFF. CDR3 sequence (DNA): TGCGCCAGCAGCCCGGAGACAGGGCTTGGGACTGTGTTCTTC.

The V call is TRBV10-1, the J call TRBJ1-1; D perhaps matches TRBD1 (5 bases). V was pared by 3 bases and J by 5 bases, with 10 bases between. The CDR3 runs 13 residues. Germline CDR1 reads WNHNN; CDR2 reads SYGVQD (reference sequence). CDR3 protein: CASSDTRGTEAFF. CDR3 coding DNA: TGCGCCAGCAGTGACACGAGGGGTACTGAAGCTTTCTTT.

This clonotype has only a few counts. The chain links TRBV29-1 to TRBJ2-1, with 9 bases aligning to TRBD1. Germline V gene data show CDR1 as SQVTM and CDR2 as ANQGSEA. CDR3 size: 16 residues. With 0 bases clipped from V and 7 bases from J, the junction kept 10 bases outside the gene matches. CDR3 nucleotides: TGCAGCGTTGAAGATATGAGGACAGGGGCAGGGAATGAGCAGTTCTTC. Translation: CSVEDMRTGAGNEQFF.

The chain is built from TRBV10-3 and TRBJ1-4; unclear D gene. The CDR3 totals 15 residues. V lost 3 bases, J lost 4 bases, and 12 bases lay in between. The germline gives CDR1 ENHRY, CDR2 SYGVKD. In DNA form, the CDR3 reads TGTGCCATCAGTGACCCCTCCTCCGGTAATGAAAAACTGTTTTTT. Its protein product is CAISDPSSGNEKLFF.

The chain employs TRBV10-3 and TRBJ2-7, with TRBD1 identical over 8 bases. After removal of 6 bases from V and 2 bases from J, the junction contained 6 bases not matched to a gene. Germline-derived CDR1 and CDR2 are ENHRY and SYGVKD. CDR3 length: 14 amino acids. CDR3 sequence (DNA): TGTGCCATCAGAGGACAGGGAGGTCCCTACGAGCAGTACTTC. Protein sequence: CAIRGQGGPYEQYF.

Details on this clonotype: One base away lies a much larger clone, so this may be a sequencing read error. The chain carries TRBV24-1 and TRBJ1-5, with D unclear. CDR1 KGHDR and CDR2 SFDVKD come from the germline V gene. Trimming shortened V by 5 bases and J by 3 bases, and 10 bases separated the two germline ends. The CDR3 spans 14 residues. CDR3: CATSVCYINQPQHF. For the CDR3, the DNA is TGTGCCACCAGTGTGTGCTATATCAATCAGCCCCAGCATTTT.

The V and J genes are TRBV7-9 and TRBJ2-7, with 9 bases aligning to TRBD1. This CDR3 region has 13 residues. V lost 5 bases to trimming and J lost 2 bases; unmatched junction nucleotides: 1. The germline V gene has CDR1 SEHNR and CDR2 FQNEAQ (reference sequence). Here the CDR3 DNA reads TGTGCCAGCAGCAGACAGGGGGCCTACGAGCAGTACTTC. Its protein is CASSRQGAYEQYF.

This clonotype was observed a handful of times. This chain links TRBV9 with TRBJ1-5; D not certain. V lost 3 bases, J lost 6 bases, and 10 bases lay in between. The germline gives CDR1 SGDLS, CDR2 YYNGEE. The CDR3 totals 13 residues. DNA for the CDR3: TGTGCCAGCAGCGGAGCCGCGGGTCAGCCCCAGCATTTT. Its translation is CASSGAAGQPQHF.

This clonotype showed up just once. This chain uses TRBV5-5 with TRBJ2-1; D is uncertain. The germline V and J ends were trimmed by 0 bases and 7 bases, with 8 bases remaining between them. This CDR3 has 13 amino acids. CDR1 and CDR2 (germline): SGHKS, YYEKEE (reference sequence). For the CDR3, the DNA is TGTGCCAGCAGCTTGGCATCGGTTAATGAGCAGTTCTTC. Protein: CASSLASVNEQFF.

For this clonotype: A much more abundant neighbour one base away suggests this may be a read error. The gene calls are TRBV10-3 and TRBJ1-1, with TRBD1 matching over 8 bases. Germline assignment: CDR1 ENHRY and CDR2 SYGVKD. The CDR3 extends over 14 amino acids. CDR3 DNA sequence: TGTGCCATCAGTCCCGTGGACAGGGTAACTGAAGCTCTCTTT. Its protein product is CAISPVDRVTEALF.

The rearrangement links TRBV7-9 to TRBJ2-2; D perhaps matches TRBD1 (5 bases). The CDR3 sequence is 15 residues long. Germline V CDR1 and CDR2: SEHNR, FQNEAQ (reference sequence). V lost 5 bases and J 1 base, leaving 11 bases between the germline ends. The CDR3 sequence is CASSPKGVNTGELFF. The CDR3 DNA sequence: TGTGCCAGCAGCCCTAAAGGGGTGAACACCGGGGAGCTGTTTTTT.

This clonotype was observed a few times. At one end, the junction sequence differs from germline, possibly due to a read error. The chain has TRBV7-8 and TRBJ2-7; TRBD2 aligns across 8 bases. CDR1 SGHVS and CDR2 FQNEAQ come from the germline V gene. The CDR3 extends over 16 amino acids. The CDR3 DNA reads as TGTGCCAGCAGCTTATTACCCCCGACTAGCGCCTACGGGCAGTACTTC. Protein sequence: CASSLLPPTSAYGQYF.

This clonotype has ten or more counts. The CDR3 region is CASLGFASTDTQYF. Written as DNA, the CDR3 is TGTGCCAGCCTGGGGTTCGCTAGCACAGATACGCAGTATTTT. This chain joins TRBV28 and TRBJ2-3; D not resolved. Germline CDR1 MDHEN, CDR2 SYDVKM. The CDR3 is 14 residues long. V dropped 8 bases and J dropped 0 bases, with 12 bases sitting between them.

Ten or more counts support this clonotype. The chain uses TRBV20-1 and TRBJ2-3, with 8 positions matching TRBD2. Germline CDR1 and CDR2: DFQATT and SNEGSKA (reference sequence). The CDR3 extends over 15 amino acids. Trimming removed 0 bases from V and 1 base from J; junction bases left unmatched: 3. In DNA, the CDR3 is TGCAGTGCTAGAGATCGCGGGGGGCGCACAGATACGCAGTATTTT. Amino acid sequence: CSARDRGGRTDTQYF.

J is TRBJ1-5 and V is TRBV2; D is possibly TRBD1 (5 bases). The V end was cut by 6 bases, the J end by 3 bases, with 15 bases between. This CDR3 has 15 amino acids. Per the germline V gene, CDR1 is SNHLY and CDR2 is FYNNEI. The CDR3 region is CASRLLGGSNQPQHF. CDR3 in DNA: TGTGCCAGCAGACTGCTGGGGGGGTCCAATCAGCCCCAGCATTTT.

This chain links TRBV6-1 with TRBJ2-5; D ambiguous. Germline CDR1 and CDR2: MNHNS and SASEGT. The CDR3 is 10 amino acids. Trimming cost V 10 bases and J 2 bases, with 5 bases left between them. CDR3 nucleotide sequence: TGTGCCACGTATCAAGAGACCCAGTACTTC. Residues: CATYQETQYF.

The chain links TRBV20-1 to TRBJ2-7; D remains ambiguous. CDR3 length: 13 amino acids. Germline V CDR1 and CDR2: DFQATT, SNEGSKA (reference sequence). Trimming took off 2 bases at V and 2 bases at J, with 10 bases between the two ends. The chain's CDR3 is CSARSGWAYEQYF. DNA of the CDR3: TGCAGTGCTAGATCCGGCTGGGCCTACGAGCAGTACTTC.

This chain links TRBV11-3 with TRBJ2-7; 8 positions agree with TRBD1. The CDR3 runs to 18 residues. Germline-derived CDR1 and CDR2 are SGHNT and YENEEA. Trimming cost V 3 bases and J 1 base; bases outside gene matches: 14. The CDR3 DNA reads as TGTGCCAGCAGCTTTAGCTGGGACCGACAGGGGAGGTCCTACGAGCAGTACTTC. Its translation is CASSFSWDRQGRSYEQYF. Full variable domain (outside the CDR3, taken from reference TRBV11-3 and TRBJ2-7): EAGVVQSPRYKIIEKKQPVAFWCNPISGHNTLYWYLQNLGQGPELLIRYENEEAVDDSQLPKDRFSAERLKGVDSTLKIQPAELGDSAVYLCASSFSWDRQGRSYEQYFGPGTRLTVT.